The subject of this entry is one T cell receptor beta chain. Its target is unknown. At cycle 4 day 1, cycle 7 day 1, and baseline, blood was sampled. The data belong to a study of OX40 agonist ivuxolimab in advanced cancers. Across the study: Three patients showed partial responses: one hepatocellular carcinoma and two cutaneous melanoma cases.

The CDR3 totals 13 residues. Between the trimmed V and J ends, which lost 4 bases and 4 bases, there was a span of 10 bases. Germline V lookup: CDR1 LNHDA, CDR2 SQIVND (reference sequence). Study-wide results and limits: Clones of CD4+ and CD8+ blood T cells grew by week 6 at doses of 0.1 to 3.0 mg/kg. On average, CD8+ T cells showed a greater number of expanded clones than CD4+.

Here immunoSEQ multiplex PCR was the method, and the copy in TCRdb shows in-frame clones only, minus some. In the table there are roughly 62,000 clones, roughly 82% of which are singletons. This sample comprised CD4+ or CD8+ T cells sorted from blood, obtained in a trial of the OX40 agonist ivuxolimab. The chain employs TRBV19 and TRBJ1-1; possible D gene TRBD1, 6 bases. This receptor was obtained from an adult with an advanced solid tumor such as melanoma, head and neck, liver or kidney cancer. This chain's CDR3 is CASSKGEGTEAFF. As DNA, the CDR3 is TGTGCCAGTAGTAAGGGGGAGGGCACTGAAGCTTTCTTT.